This T cell receptor (beta chain) was sequenced in a study of blood T cells in healthy people across ages. Notes on this clonotype: The antigen remains undetermined.

Using a J-beta primer mix together with a sample-barcoded 5' primer, a second PCR was run for about 6 to 12 cycles. TCRdb called the 5' RACE reads again in MiXCR, with one record for every CDR3 protein. The data hold roughly 1.9 million distinct CDR3 sequences, with more than 35% observed a single time. Whole-study findings and limits: Investigators treated diversity estimates from one million T cells as underestimates.

The V gene lost 3 bases and the J gene lost 5 bases, with 15 bases spanning the gap. The CDR3 runs to 15 residues. Germline CDR1 MNHEY, CDR2 SMNVEV (reference sequence). This sequence was found in a human donor in good health. The source material was blood. The chain joins TRBV27 to TRBJ2-3; no clear D gene. CDR3 sequence (DNA): TGTGCCAGCAGTTTGGTCGGCGCGGCGGTAGATACGCAGTATTTT. It codes for CASSLVGAAVDTQYF.